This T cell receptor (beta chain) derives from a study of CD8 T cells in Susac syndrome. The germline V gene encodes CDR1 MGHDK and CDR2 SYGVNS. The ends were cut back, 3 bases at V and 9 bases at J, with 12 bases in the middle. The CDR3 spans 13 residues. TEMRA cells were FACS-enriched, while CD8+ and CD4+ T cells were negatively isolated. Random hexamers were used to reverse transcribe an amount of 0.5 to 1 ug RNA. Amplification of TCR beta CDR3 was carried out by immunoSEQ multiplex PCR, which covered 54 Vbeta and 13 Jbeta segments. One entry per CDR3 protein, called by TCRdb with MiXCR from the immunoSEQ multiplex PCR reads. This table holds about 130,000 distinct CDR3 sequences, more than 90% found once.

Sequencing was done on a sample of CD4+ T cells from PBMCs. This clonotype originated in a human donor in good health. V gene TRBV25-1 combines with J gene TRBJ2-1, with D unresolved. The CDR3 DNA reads TGTGCCAGCAGTGATTACCCTTACTTTGAGCAGTTCTTC. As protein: CASSDYPYFEQFF.